This section outlines one T cell receptor beta chain sequence together with its context. This clone's antigen is unknown. Within one base of it there is no much larger clone, and no base qualities were kept. The same CDR3 arises from other DNA sequences in this sample as well. The sample's treatment or condition label, decoded: 15 to 20 received Ad26.COV2.S at low or high dose, single or two shots; 5 received placebo; per-sample allocation not given. Repertoires of vaccine and placebo recipients were sequenced from samples collected on day 63 after the first injection. In Cohort 1b, some 25 adults aged 18-55 years were enrolled at a single site in Boston, USA, between 29 July and 7 August 2020. Ad26.COV2.S was a replication-incompetent adenovirus type 26 vector that expressed a prefusion-stabilized SARS-CoV-2 spike protein derived from the original Wuhan strain. TCRbeta CDR3 regions were sequenced with the immunoSEQ Assay. After extraction, genomic DNA underwent amplification by bias-controlled multiplex PCR, followed by high-throughput sequencing. Turning to the authors' computational methods: To quantify the absolute abundance of every unique TCRbeta CDR3 region, sequences were collapsed and filtered. T cell fraction was estimated by normalization of TCRbeta template counts to usable DNA, with usable DNA being measured through amplification of reference genes present in all nucleated cells. Repertoire TCRs were annotated as SARS-CoV-2-specific when V gene, CDR3 amino acid sequence and J gene were exactly matched to a known reactive TCR set. The reference SARS-CoV-2 TCR set was obtained from MIRA and was filtered for enrichment in COVID-19-positive ImmuneCODE repertoires, whereby public or cross-reactive TCRs were removed. Based on the MIRA antigens, annotated TCRs were further analysed at the level of specific ORF or position within ORF. Breadth was defined as annotated unique rearrangements over total unique productive rearrangements; depth was the summed frequency of those rearrangements. Group comparisons of TCR breadth used two-sided Wilcoxon rank-sum tests. TCRdb stores this immuneACCESS table with in-frame sequences only. Part of the clones is absent; in the studies checked, under half of the shortfall reflects unresolved V genes, and no reason is known for the rest. V and J calls and clone size are copied from that table; D and trimming were computed from the DNA. For this sample the table gives about 680,000 clones, of which roughly 90% were detected only once. Roughly 1.5% of the sample is held by the ten biggest clonotypes.

These data come from a study of Ad26.COV2.S vaccination and SARS-CoV-2 variants (dated by TCRdb to the early 2020s). In terms of the full investigation: Donors in the vaccine arm were drawn from COV1001, a multicentre, randomized, double-blind, placebo-controlled phase I-IIa trial testing Ad26.COV2.S in healthy adults. Sequencing of the TCRbeta repertoire served to evaluate the specificity and breadth of SARS-CoV-2-reactive T cell receptors following Ad26.COV2.S vaccination. Trial participants were randomized into five groups of five, in which low-dose or high-dose Ad26.COV2.S was given once or twice, or placebo was given on both occasions. A total of around 32 samples were included in the TCR-sequenced set, comprising around 19 Ad26.COV2.S vaccine recipients, 5 placebo recipients and 8 SARS-CoV-2 convalescent individuals. Investigators did not know the trial group allocation while performing experiments and assessing outcomes. Dosing of Ad26.COV2.S was intramuscular, at either 5x10^10 or 1x10^11 viral particles, delivered as one shot or as two shots spaced 56 days apart. Findings and caveats that apply to the study as a whole: After vaccination, spike-specific CD8+ and CD4+ T cell responses were reported to show substantial breadth. Compared with placebo recipients, Ad26.COV2.S recipients showed higher spike-specific TCR breadth (P = 0.0014). Vaccine and placebo recipients had similar non-spike TCR breadth, a finding consistent with the vaccine containing only spike. It was noted by the authors that total T cell responses may have been underestimated by the TCR breadth and depth analyses. The study was not powered for comparison of responses between vaccine doses or regimens.

V ends up 3 bases short and J 2 bases short, with an unmatched junction base count of 2. The CDR1 and CDR2 encoded by the germline V gene are KGHSH and LQKENI. Measured from the cysteine to the phenylalanine, the CDR3 is 14 residues long. Left in the record is the CDR3 DNA by itself, 42 bases read in frame from the first base. The receptor chain draws on TRBV18 and TRBJ2-7; a stretch of 9 junction bases matches TRBD1. The source was peripheral blood, collected in a trial of Ad26.COV2.S vaccine versus placebo. This TCR came from a person aged 18-60 years who received the Ad26.COV2.S COVID-19 vaccine or a placebo. CDR3 reads: CASSPGQGTYEQYF. The DNA is TGTGCCAGCTCACCGGGACAGGGAACCTACGAGCAGTACTTC.